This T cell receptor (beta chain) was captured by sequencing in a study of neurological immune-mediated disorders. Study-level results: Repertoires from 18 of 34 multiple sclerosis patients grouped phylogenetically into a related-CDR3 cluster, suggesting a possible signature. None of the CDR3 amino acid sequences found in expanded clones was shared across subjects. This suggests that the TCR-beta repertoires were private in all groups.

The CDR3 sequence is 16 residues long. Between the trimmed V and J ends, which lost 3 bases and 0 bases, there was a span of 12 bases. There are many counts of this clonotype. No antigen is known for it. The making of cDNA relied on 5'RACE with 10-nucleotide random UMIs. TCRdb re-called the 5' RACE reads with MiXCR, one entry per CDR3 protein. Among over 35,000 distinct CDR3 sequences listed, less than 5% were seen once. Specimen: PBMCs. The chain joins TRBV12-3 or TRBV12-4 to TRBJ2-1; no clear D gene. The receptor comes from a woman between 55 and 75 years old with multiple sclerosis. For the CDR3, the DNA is TGTGCCAGCAGTTTCCACATATCGAGCTCCTACAATGAGCAGTTCTTC. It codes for CASSFHISSSYNEQFF.